This T cell receptor beta chain was captured by sequencing in a study of blood T cell repertoires in COVID-19. Study-level information: Samples taken during acute and convalescent COVID-19 were collected in the United States, Italy and Spain.

Losses at the gene ends were 5 bases for V and 0 bases for J; bases not matched to a gene: 8. This CDR3 is 17 amino acids long. The germline gives CDR1 MDHEN, CDR2 SYDVKM. Original methodology: Researchers report that nucleated cell counts were estimated from reference gene primer amplification. The table came from immunoSEQ multiplex PCR; TCRdb's copy has only in-frame clones and leaves some out. V, J and clone size reflect that table, while D and trimming were determined from the DNA. Here the sample spans more than 250,000 clones, about 89% being singletons. Assignment of participants to cohorts was predicated upon participant-reported clinical history. What the recovered Cohort 3 donors had was two negative PCRs, clearance, or symptom resolution.

The sequencing input was PBMCs or T cells enriched from blood (not recorded which). The sequence was collected from a woman younger than 35 who had recovered from COVID-19. The chain combines TRBV28 with TRBJ2-2; 8 bases agree with TRBD1. The CDR3 bases are TGTGCCAGCAGTGTAGGACAGGGCCCTGCGAACACCGGGGAGCTGTTTTTT. Amino acid sequence: CASSVGQGPANTGELFF.